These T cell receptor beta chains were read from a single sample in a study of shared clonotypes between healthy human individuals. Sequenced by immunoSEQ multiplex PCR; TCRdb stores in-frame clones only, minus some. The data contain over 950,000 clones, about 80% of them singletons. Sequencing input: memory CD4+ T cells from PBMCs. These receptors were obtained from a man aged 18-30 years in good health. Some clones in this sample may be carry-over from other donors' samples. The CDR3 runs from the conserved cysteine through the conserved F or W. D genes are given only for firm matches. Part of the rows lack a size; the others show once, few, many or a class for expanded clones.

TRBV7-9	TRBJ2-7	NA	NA	TGTGCCAGCAGCTTAGGTAGCGAGACCTACGAGCAGTACTTC	CASSLGSETYEQYF
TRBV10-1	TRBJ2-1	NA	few	TGCGCCAGCAGTGGGACCCTCGGAGGTGAGCAGTTCTTC	CASSGTLGGEQFF
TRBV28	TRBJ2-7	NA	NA	TGTGCCAGCAGTTTACTCCCAGCGCAGGGGCAGTACTTC	CASSLLPAQGQYF
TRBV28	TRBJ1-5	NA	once	TGTGCCAGCAGTTTTCTTGGCAGGGTGGATCAGCCCCAGCATTTT	CASSFLGRVDQPQHF
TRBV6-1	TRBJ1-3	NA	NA	TGTGCCAGCAGTTTCGTAGTTCCTGGAAACACCATATATTTT	CASSFVVPGNTIYF
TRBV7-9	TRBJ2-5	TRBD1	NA	TGTGCCAGTGCCCCGGCGGGACAGGGACACCAAGAGACCCAGTACTTC	CASAPAGQGHQETQYF
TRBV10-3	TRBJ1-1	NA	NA	TGTGCCATCAGGGGGTCGGCGAACACTGAAGCTTTCTTT	CAIRGSANTEAFF
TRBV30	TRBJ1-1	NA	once	TGTGCCTGGAGTGGGAGGGCCTGGGGGTCTGAAGCTTTCTTT	CAWSGRAWGSEAFF
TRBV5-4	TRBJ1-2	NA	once	TGTGCCAGCAGCGCGGACTATGGCTACACCTTC	CASSADYGYTF
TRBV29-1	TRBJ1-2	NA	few	TGCAGCGTTAGAAACAGGGAAGCGGACTATGGCTACACCTTC	CSVRNREADYGYTF
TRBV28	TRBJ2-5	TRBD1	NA	TGTGCCAGCAGTTTATCTCCGACAGGGATACAAGAGACCCAGTACTTC	CASSLSPTGIQETQYF
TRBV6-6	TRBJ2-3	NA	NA	TGTGCCAGCAGTCCCCGACCCGGCCGGGGTACGCAGTATTTT	CASSPRPGRGTQYF
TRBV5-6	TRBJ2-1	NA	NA	TGTGCCAGCAGGCTGCCCGGACAGCTTAATGAGCAGTTCTTC	CASRLPGQLNEQFF
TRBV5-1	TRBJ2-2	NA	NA	TGCGCCAGCAGCTTGACGGCCGGGGACGGGGAGCTGTTTTTT	CASSLTAGDGELFF
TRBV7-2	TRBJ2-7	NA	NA	TGTGCCAGCAGCCCTACCCGTAGCGCCGAGCAGTACTTC	CASSPTRSAEQYF
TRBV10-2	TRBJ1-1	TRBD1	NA	TGCGCCAGCACCGGACAGGGGGCGAACACTGAAGCTTTCTTT	CASTGQGANTEAFF
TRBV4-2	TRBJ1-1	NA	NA	TGTGCCAGCAGCCAAGTAGGAGGGGGCACTGAAGCTTTCTTT	CASSQVGGGTEAFF